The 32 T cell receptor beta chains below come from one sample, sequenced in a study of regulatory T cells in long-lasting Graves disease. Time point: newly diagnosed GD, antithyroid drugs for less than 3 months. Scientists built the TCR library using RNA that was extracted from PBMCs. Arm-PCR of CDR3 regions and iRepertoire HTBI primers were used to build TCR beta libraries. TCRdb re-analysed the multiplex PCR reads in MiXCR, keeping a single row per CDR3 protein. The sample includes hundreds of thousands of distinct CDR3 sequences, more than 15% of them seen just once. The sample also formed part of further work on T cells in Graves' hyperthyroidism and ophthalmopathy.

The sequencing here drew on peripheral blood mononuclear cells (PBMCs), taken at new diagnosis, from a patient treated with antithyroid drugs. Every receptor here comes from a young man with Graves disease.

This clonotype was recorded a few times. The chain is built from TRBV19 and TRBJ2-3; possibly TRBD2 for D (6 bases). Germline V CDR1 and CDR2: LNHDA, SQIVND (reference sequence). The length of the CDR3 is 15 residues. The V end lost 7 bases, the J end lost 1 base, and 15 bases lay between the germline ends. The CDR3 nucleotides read TGTGCCAGTATTGCCCCGGACTACCGCACAGATACGCAGTATTTT. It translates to CASIAPDYRTDTQYF.

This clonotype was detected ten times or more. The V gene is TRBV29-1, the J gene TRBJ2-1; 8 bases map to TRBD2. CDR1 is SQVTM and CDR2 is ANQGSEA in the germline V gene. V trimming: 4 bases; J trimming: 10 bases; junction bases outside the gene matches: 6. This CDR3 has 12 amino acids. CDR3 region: CSVAGSGTEQFF. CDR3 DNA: TGCAGCGTTGCGGGTAGCGGGACAGAGCAGTTCTTC.

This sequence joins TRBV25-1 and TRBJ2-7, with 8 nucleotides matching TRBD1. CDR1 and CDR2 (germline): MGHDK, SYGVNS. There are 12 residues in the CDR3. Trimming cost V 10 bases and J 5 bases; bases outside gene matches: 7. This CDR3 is CATGQGLHEQYF. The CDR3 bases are TGTGCCACCGGACAGGGTTTACACGAGCAGTACTTC.

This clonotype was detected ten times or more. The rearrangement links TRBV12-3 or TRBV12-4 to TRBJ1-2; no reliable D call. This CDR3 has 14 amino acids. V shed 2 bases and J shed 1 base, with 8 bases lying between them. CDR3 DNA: TGTGCCAGCAGTTTACTAGCGCTTAACTATGGCTACACCTTC. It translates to CASSLLALNYGYTF.

This CDR3 is CASSLAGEVNTEAFF. DNA for the CDR3: TGCGCCAGCAGCTTGGCGGGGGAAGTGAACACTGAAGCTTTCTTT. This chain connects TRBV5-1 to TRBJ1-1; TRBD1 is a possible D gene (5 bases). CDR1 and CDR2 (germline): SGHRS, YFSETQ. Trimming pared 0 bases from V and 0 bases from J, leaving 9 bases between. This CDR3 region has 15 residues.

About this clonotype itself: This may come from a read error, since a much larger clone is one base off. The CDR3: CASSHRDRGQETQFF. DNA for the CDR3: TGTGCCAGCAGCCACCGGGACAGGGGGCAAGAGACCCAGTTCTTC. The J gene is TRBJ2-1, the V gene TRBV3-1, with TRBD1 identical over 12 bases. J gave up 13 bases and V 3 bases, and 10 bases lay outside the gene matches. CDR1 is LGHDT, CDR2 YNNKEL, per germline (reference sequence). This CDR3 has 15 amino acids.

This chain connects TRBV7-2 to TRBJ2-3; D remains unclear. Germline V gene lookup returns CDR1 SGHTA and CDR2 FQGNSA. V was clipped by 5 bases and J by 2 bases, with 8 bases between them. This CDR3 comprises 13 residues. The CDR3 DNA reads TGTGCCAGCAGCCTGATGAACACAGATACGCAGTATTTT. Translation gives CASSLMNTDTQYF.

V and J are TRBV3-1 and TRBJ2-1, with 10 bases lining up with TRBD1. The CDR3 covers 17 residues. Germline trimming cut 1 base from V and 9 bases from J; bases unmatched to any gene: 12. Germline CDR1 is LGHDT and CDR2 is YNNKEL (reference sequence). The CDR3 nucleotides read TGTGCCAGCAGCCAAGTGTCGTCCGGACAGGGGGACCGTGAGCAGTTCTTC. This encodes CASSQVSSGQGDREQFF.

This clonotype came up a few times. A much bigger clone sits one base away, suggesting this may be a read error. CDR3 protein: CASRPGQGFAEQYF. The CDR3 DNA reads as TGTGCCAGCAGACCGGGACAGGGGTTTGCCGAGCAGTACTTC. The chain carries TRBV27 and TRBJ2-7; 10 bases agree with TRBD1. With 6 bases clipped from V and 6 bases from J, the junction kept 8 bases outside the gene matches. The CDR3 extends over 14 amino acids. Germline assignment: CDR1 MNHEY and CDR2 SMNVEV (reference sequence).

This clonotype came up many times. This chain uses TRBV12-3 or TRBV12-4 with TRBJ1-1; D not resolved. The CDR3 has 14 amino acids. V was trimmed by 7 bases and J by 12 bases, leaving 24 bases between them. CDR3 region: CASTLSPRGSVTFF. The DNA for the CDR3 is TGTGCCAGCACCTTATCCCCGAGAGGCTCTGTAACTTTCTTT.

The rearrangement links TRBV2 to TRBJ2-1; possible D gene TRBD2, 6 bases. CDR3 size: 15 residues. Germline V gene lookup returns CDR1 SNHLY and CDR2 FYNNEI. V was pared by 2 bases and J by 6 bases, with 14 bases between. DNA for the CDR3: TGTGCCAGCAGTGAAAGCGGGCTCTCGGCCAATGAGCAGTTCTTC. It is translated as CASSESGLSANEQFF.

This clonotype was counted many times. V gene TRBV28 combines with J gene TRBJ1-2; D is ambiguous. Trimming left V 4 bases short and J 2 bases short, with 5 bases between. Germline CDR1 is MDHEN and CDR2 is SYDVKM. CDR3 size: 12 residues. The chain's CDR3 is CASSSVNYGYTF. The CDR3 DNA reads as TGTGCCAGCAGTTCAGTAAACTATGGCTACACCTTC.

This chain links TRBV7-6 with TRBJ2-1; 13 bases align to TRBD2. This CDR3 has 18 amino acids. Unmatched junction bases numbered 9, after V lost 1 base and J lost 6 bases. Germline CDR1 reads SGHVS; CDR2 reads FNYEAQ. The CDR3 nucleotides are TGTGCCAGCAGCTTAGGGGTACTAGCGGGAGGGCCAGGCAATGAGCAGTTCTTC. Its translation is CASSLGVLAGGPGNEQFF.

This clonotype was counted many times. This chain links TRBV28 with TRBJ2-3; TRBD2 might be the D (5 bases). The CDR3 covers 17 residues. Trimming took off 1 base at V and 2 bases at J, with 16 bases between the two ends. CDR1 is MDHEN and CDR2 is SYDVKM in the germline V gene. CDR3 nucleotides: TGTGCCAGCAGTTTATATTCAAGTGGGGAGAACACAGATACGCAGTATTTT. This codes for CASSLYSSGENTDTQYF.

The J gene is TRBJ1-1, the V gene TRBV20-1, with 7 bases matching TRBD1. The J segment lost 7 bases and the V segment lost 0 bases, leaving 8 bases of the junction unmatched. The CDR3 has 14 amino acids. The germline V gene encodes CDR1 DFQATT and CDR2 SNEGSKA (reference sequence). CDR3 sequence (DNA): TGCAGTGCTAGAGATCAGGGGGTGGGGGGTGAAGCTTTCTTT. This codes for CSARDQGVGGEAFF.

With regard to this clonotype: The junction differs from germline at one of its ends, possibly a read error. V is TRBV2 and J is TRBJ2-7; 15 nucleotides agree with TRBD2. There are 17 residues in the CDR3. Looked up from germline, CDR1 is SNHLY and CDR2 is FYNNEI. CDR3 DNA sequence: TGCGCCAGCAGCCCTAGGACTAGCGGGAGGGTGGCCTACGAGCAGTACTTC. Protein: CASSPRTSGRVAYEQYF. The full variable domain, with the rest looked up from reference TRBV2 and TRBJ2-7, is EPEVTQTPSHQVTQMGQEVILRCVPISNHLYFYWYRQILGQKVEFLVSFYNNEISEKSEIFDDQFSVERPDGSNFTLKIRSTKLEDSAMYFCASSPRTSGRVAYEQYFGPGTRLTVT.

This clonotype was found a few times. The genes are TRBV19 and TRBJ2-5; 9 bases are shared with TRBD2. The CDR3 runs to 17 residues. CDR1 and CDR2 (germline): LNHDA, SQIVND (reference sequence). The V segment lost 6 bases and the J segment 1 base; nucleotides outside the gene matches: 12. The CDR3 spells CASSDTPTSGFQETQYF. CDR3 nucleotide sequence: TGTGCCAGTAGCGATACCCCGACTAGCGGTTTCCAAGAGACCCAGTACTTC.

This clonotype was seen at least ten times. The CDR3 nucleotides are TGTGCCAGCTCACCGACCGGGACTAGCGGGATCTACAATGAGCAGTTCTTC. Its translation: CASSPTGTSGIYNEQFF. The rearrangement joins TRBV18 to TRBJ2-1; 13 bases agree with TRBD2. The CDR3 is 17 residues long. The germline gives CDR1 KGHSH, CDR2 LQKENI. Trimming cost V 3 bases and J 3 bases; bases outside gene matches: 5.

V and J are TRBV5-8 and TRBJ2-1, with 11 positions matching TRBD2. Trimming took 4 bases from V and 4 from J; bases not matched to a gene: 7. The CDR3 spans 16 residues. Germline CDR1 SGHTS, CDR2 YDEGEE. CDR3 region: CASSPWSSGRYNEQFF. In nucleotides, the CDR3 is TGTGCCAGCAGCCCCTGGTCTAGCGGGAGGTACAATGAGCAGTTCTTC.

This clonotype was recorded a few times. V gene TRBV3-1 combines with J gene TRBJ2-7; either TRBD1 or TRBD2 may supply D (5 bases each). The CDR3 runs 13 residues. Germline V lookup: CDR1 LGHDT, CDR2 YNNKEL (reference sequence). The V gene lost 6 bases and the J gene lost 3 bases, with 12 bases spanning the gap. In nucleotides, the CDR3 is TGTGCCAGCAGTAGGGGCCGGGACTACGAGCAGTACTTC. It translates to CASSRGRDYEQYF.

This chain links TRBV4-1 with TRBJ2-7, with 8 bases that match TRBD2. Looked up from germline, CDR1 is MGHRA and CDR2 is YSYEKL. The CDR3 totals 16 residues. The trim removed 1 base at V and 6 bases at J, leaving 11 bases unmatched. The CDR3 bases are TGCGCCAGCAGCCAAGTTCGCGGACTAGCAGTTGGCGAGCAGTACTTC. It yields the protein CASSQVRGLAVGEQYF.

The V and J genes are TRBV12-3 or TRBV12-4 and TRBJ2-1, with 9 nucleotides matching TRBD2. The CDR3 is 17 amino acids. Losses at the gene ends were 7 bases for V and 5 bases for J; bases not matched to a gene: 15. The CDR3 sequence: CASISQSLAGRNNEQFF. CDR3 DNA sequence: TGTGCCAGCATCTCCCAGAGCCTAGCGGGACGAAACAATGAGCAGTTCTTC.

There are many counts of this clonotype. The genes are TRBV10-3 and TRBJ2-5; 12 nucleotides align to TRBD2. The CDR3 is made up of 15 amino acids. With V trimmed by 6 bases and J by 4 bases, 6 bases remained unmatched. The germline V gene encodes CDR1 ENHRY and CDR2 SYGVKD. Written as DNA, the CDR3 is TGTGCCATCAGCCCCGAGACTAGCGGGAGAGAGACCCAGTACTTC. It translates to CAISPETSGRETQYF.

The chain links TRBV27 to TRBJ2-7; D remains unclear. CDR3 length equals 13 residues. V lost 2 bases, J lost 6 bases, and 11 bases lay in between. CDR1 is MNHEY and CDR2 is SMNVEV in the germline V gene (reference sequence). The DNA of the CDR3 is TGTGCCAGCAGTTTAGAACATAATGGCGAGCAGTACTTC. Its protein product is CASSLEHNGEQYF.

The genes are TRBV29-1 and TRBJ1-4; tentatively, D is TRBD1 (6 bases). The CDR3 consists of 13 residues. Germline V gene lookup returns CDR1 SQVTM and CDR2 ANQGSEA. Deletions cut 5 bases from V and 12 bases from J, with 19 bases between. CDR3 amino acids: CSVRTVGGEELFF. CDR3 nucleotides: TGCAGCGTTCGGACCGTAGGGGGAGAAGAACTGTTTTTT.

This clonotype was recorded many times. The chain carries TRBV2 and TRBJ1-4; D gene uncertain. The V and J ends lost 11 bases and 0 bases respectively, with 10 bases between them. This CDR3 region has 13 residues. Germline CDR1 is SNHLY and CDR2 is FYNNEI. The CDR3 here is CAGSAATNEKLFF. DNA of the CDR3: TGTGCCGGGTCCGCTGCAACTAATGAAAAACTGTTTTTT.

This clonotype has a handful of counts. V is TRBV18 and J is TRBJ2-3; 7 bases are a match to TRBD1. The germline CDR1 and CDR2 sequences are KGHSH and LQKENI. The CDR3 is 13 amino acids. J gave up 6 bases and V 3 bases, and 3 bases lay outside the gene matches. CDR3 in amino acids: CASSPQQGDTQYF. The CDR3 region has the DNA TGTGCCAGCTCACCGCAACAGGGGGATACGCAGTATTTT.

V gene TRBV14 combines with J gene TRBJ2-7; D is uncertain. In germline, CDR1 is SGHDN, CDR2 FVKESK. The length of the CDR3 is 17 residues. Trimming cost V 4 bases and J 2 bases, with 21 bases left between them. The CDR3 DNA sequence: TGTGCCAGCAGCCCCTTACTACCTATGATTCTGCCCTACGAGCAGTACTTC. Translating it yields CASSPLLPMILPYEQYF.

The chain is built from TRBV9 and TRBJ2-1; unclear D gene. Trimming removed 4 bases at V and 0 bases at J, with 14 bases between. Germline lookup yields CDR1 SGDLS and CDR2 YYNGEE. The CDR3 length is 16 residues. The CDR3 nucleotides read TGTGCCAGCAGCCCACGTACCTTACCCTCCTACAATGAGCAGTTCTTC. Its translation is CASSPRTLPSYNEQFF.

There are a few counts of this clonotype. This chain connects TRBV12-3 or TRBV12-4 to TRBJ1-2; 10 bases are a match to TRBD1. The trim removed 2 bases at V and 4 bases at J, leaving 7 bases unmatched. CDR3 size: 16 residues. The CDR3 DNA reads TGTGCCAGCAGTTTATTTGGACAGGGGGAAGTCTATGGCTACACCTTC. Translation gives CASSLFGQGEVYGYTF.

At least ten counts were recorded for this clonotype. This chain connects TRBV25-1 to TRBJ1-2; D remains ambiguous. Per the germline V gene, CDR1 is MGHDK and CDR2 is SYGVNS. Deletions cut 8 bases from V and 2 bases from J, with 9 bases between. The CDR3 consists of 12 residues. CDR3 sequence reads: CASRGPNYGYTF. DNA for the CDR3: TGTGCCAGCCGGGGTCCCAACTATGGCTACACCTTC.

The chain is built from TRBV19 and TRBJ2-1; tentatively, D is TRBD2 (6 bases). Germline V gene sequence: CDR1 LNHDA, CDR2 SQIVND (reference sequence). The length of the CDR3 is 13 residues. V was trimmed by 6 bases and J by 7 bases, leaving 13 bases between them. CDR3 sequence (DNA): TGTGCCAGTAGCTCGGACTATCGAAATGAGCAGTTCTTC. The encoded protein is CASSSDYRNEQFF.